The subject of this entry is one T cell receptor (beta chain). CDR1 and CDR2 from the germline V gene are MDHEN and SYDVKM. The CDR3 totals 12 residues. V lost 6 bases to trimming and J lost 4 bases; unmatched junction nucleotides: 2. The data were taken from a study of blood T cell repertoires in COVID-19. Study overall: Samples representing acute and convalescent COVID-19 were sourced from the United States, Italy and Spain.

Enrolled through a virtual design, the participants were between roughly 18 and 89 years of age and came from 24 US areas. Original handling: Reference gene primer amplification yielded estimated nucleated cell counts. Profiled with immunoSEQ multiplex PCR; TCRdb holds only in-frame clones, not every one. The DNA gave D and trimming, while V, J and clone size come from that table. The sample includes hundreds of thousands of clones, approximately 90% of them seen just once. The rearrangement links TRBV28 to TRBJ1-2; 7 bases are a match to TRBD1. The sequence came from a man between 18 and 35 years old who had recovered from COVID-19. Sequenced input: PBMCs or T cells enriched from blood (not recorded which). The CDR3 region is CASSRTGYGYTF. CDR3 coding DNA: TGTGCCAGCAGCCGGACAGGCTATGGCTACACCTTC.